This T cell receptor beta chain was profiled in a study of CD8 T cells in Susac syndrome. Study results and limitations: Repertoires of Susac syndrome CD4+ T cells lacked clonal expansion.

CDR1 is SGDLS, CDR2 YYNGEE, per germline. The length of the CDR3 is 15 residues. Reverse transcription of roughly 0.5 to 1 ug RNA used random hexamers. Amplification of the TCR beta CDR3 was carried out by immunoSEQ multiplex PCR, which spanned a total of 54 Vbeta and 13 Jbeta segments. In TCRdb, the immunoSEQ multiplex PCR reads were re-called with MiXCR into one record per CDR3 protein. Of more than 150,000 distinct CDR3 sequences listed, more than 95% are singletons. Susac syndrome patients met recently defined diagnostic criteria for definite or probable disease. TEMRA cells were enriched by FACS, and CD4+ and CD8+ T cells were negatively isolated. Of note for this clonotype: The antigen remains unidentified.

The clonotype comes from a human donor with Susac syndrome. The sample was CD4+ T cells from PBMCs. The chain uses TRBV9 and TRBJ2-1, with TRBD2 matching 10 bases. DNA of the CDR3: TGTGCGTCCGACCGAAGCGGGGGGGCTTACAATGAGCAGTTCTTC. Translated, it gives CASDRSGGAYNEQFF.